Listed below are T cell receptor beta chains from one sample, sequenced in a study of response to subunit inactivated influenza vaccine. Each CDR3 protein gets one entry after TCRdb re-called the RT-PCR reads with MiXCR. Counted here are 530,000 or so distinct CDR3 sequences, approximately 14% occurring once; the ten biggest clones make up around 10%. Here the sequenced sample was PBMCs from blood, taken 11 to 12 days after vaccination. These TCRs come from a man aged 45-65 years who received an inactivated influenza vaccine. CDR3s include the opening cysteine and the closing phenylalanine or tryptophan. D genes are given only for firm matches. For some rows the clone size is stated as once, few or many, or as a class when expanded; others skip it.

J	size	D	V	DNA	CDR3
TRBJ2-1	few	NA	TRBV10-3	TGTGCCATCAGTTTGTTGGGCAATGAGCAGTTCTTC	CAISLLGNEQFF
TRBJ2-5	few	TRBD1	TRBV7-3	TGTGCCAGCAGCGCGGACAGGGATGAGACCCAGTACTTC	CASSADRDETQYF
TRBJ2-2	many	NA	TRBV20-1	TGCAGTGCTAGCGGGAGTCCCGAAAGGAGCACCGGGGAGCTGTTTTTT	CSASGSPERSTGELFF
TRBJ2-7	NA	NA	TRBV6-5	TGTGCCAGCAGTTACTCTGGGGGGCCCCTCGGCGAGCAGTACTTC	CASSYSGGPLGEQYF
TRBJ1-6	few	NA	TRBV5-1	TGCGCCAGCAGCTTGGCAGGGAACAATTCACCCCTCCACTTT	CASSLAGNNSPLHF
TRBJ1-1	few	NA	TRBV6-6	TGTGCCAGCAGTTCCAGTGAAGCCTTCTTT	CASSSSEAFF
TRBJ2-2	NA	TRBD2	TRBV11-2	TGTGCCAGCAGCTCCACTCCTATAGCGGGAGGGAACACCGGGGAGCTGTTTTTT	CASSSTPIAGGNTGELFF
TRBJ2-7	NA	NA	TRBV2	TGTGCCAGCAGTGTGGAGGGTCCCACCTACGAGCAGTACTTC	CASSVEGPTYEQYF
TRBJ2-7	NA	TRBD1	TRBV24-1	TGTGCCACCAGTGACACCCGGGACAGGGCGTTCTACGAGCAGGACTTC	CATSDTRDRAFYEQDF
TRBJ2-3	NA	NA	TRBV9	TGTGCCAGCAGAGCGGATTGGGCGGGGGATACGCAGTATTTT	CASRADWAGDTQYF
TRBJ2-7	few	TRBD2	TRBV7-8	TGTGCCAGCAGCTCCGCTAGCGGGAGCCGTACCTACGAGCAGTACTTC	CASSSASGSRTYEQYF
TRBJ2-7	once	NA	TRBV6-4	TGTGCCAGCAGCACGGTCTGGACCTCCTACGAGCAGTACTTC	CASSTVWTSYEQYF
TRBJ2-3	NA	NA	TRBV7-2	TGTGCCAGCAGCTTACGTCAGGCAGATACGCAGTATTTT	CASSLRQADTQYF
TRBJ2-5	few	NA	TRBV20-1	TGCAGTGCCAGGGACTTCCAGGCGGTGGAGACCCAGTACTTC	CSARDFQAVETQYF
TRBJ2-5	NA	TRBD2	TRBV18	TGTGCCAGCTCGCCGACTAGCGGGGGCACGAAGACCCAGTACTTC	CASSPTSGGTKTQYF
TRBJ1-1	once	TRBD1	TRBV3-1	TGTGCCAGCAGCATAGTCAGGGGGCGGACTGAAGCTTTCTTT	CASSIVRGRTEAFF